This passage covers 8 T cell receptor beta chains from one sample sequenced in a study of PD-1 blockade in mismatch repair-deficient tumors. The assay was immunoSEQ multiplex PCR, and TCRdb's table has in-frame clones only and misses some. The sample yields about 110,000 clones, roughly 80% seen once. Here the sequenced sample was peripheral blood, taken about 60 weeks after starting pembrolizumab. These receptors were collected from an adult with mismatch repair-deficient cancer.

CDR3 coding DNA: TGTGCCTGGAGTGTCCCCGCAGTCCCAAAGACCACTGAAGCTTTCTTT. Its protein is CAWSVPAVPKTTEAFF. The chain carries TRBV30 and TRBJ1-1; D unclear. V was cut by 0 bases and J by 4 bases, with 18 bases left in between. The CDR3 totals 16 residues. CDR1 and CDR2 from the germline V gene are GTSNPN and SVGIG (reference sequence).

This clone showed up just once. This sequence joins TRBV4-2 and TRBJ1-2; D call uncertain. The CDR3 extends over 12 amino acids. The germline V gene encodes CDR1 LGHNA and CDR2 YNFKEQ. V lost 0 bases and J lost 8, with 7 bases in between. The CDR3 DNA reads TGTGCCAGCAGCCAAGATCTCCAGGGCTACACCTTC. Translation: CASSQDLQGYTF.

This rearrangement joins TRBV25-1 to TRBJ1-2; 7 bases are a match to TRBD1. This CDR3 has 15 amino acids. Trimming at V came to 4 bases and at J to 8 bases, leaving 13 bases not matched to a gene. The germline CDR1 and CDR2 sequences are MGHDK and SYGVNS. This CDR3 is CASSAKITGVEGYTF. DNA for the CDR3: TGTGCCAGCAGTGCGAAGATTACAGGGGTTGAGGGCTACACCTTC.

The V call is TRBV6-1, the J call TRBJ2-5; 9 bases are a match to TRBD2. The trim removed 0 bases at V and 2 bases at J, leaving 4 bases unmatched. The CDR3 sequence is 16 residues long. Germline V lookup: CDR1 MNHNS, CDR2 SASEGT. CDR3 sequence: CASSEAISGGQETQYF. DNA for the CDR3: TGTGCCAGCAGTGAAGCCATTAGCGGGGGACAAGAGACCCAGTACTTC.

The V and J genes are TRBV5-1 and TRBJ1-3; D unresolved. There are 15 residues in the CDR3. Trimming took off 1 base at V and 0 bases at J, with 8 bases between the two ends. Germline CDR1 is SGHRS and CDR2 is YFSETQ. The CDR3 reads CASSLYGDSGNTIYF. In DNA form, the CDR3 reads TGCGCCAGCAGCTTGTATGGGGACTCTGGAAACACCATATATTTT.

The chain is built from TRBV30 and TRBJ2-1; the D is unclear. This CDR3 spans 13 amino acids. Between the trimmed V and J ends, which lost 1 base and 7 bases, there was a span of 11 bases. CDR1 GTSNPN and CDR2 SVGIG come from the germline V gene (reference sequence). The CDR3 bases are TGTGCCTGGAGTGCAAGCCACGGGAATGAGCAGTTCTTC. It is translated as CAWSASHGNEQFF.

The chain links TRBV2 to TRBJ2-1; 10 nucleotides agree with TRBD2. J was trimmed by 6 bases and V by 1 base; bases with no gene match: 9. Looked up from germline, CDR1 is SNHLY and CDR2 is FYNNEI. The CDR3 sequence is 17 residues long. The DNA for the CDR3 is TGTGCCAGCAGTGAAGAGAGGGCGCTAGCGGGAGCCAATGAGCAGTTCTTC. Protein sequence: CASSEERALAGANEQFF.

This sequence joins TRBV6-5 and TRBJ2-5; 7 bases agree with TRBD2. After removal of 2 bases from V and 7 bases from J, the junction contained 7 bases not matched to a gene. The V gene's germline CDR1 is MNHEY and CDR2 SVGAGI. The CDR3 spans 14 residues. The CDR3 is CASSYEWEGGTQYF. The CDR3 DNA follows: TGTGCCAGCAGTTACGAGTGGGAGGGTGGGACCCAGTACTTC.